The sequence of this T cell receptor (beta chain) was determined in a study of blood T cell repertoires in COVID-19 (dated by TCRdb to the early 2020s). Describing the broader study: Collaborator samples came from the United States, Italy and Spain and covered acute and convalescent phases of COVID-19. Samples came from the ongoing ImmuneRACE study (first 160 participants) plus 1,254 subjects from 6 global collaborators. Nearly every sample came with metadata listing a de-identified subject ID, COVID-19 status, age in years and sex. The material from the prospective study consisted of cDNA or gDNA derived from T cells, B-cell-depleted T cells, or PBMCs. The repertoires were made available in a free public database intended to serve as a resource for research on the immune response to SARS-CoV-2. Where HLA class I and class II types were available, the types were taken from metadata supplied by the sample provider, not from assay-based typing. Subjects who had been exposed to COVID-19, were actively infected with it, or had recovered from it provided the deeply sampled blood TCRbeta repertoires that made up the dataset. Overall results and qualifications from the work: The amount of clinical and demographic metadata varied by source and participant and was provided uncurated.

TCRbeta CDR3 regions were amplified from genomic DNA by means of the immunoSEQ Assay, a bias-controlled multiplex PCR. The paper's processing steps were these. The number of nucleated cells in each sample was estimated from the amplification of reference gene primers within the assay. To quantify the absolute abundance of each unique TCRbeta CDR3 rearrangement, sequence reads were collapsed and filtered. For each sample, productive Simpson clonality was calculated as the square root of Simpson's diversity index over productive rearrangements. TCRdb carries this immuneACCESS record with in-frame sequences only. Its versions omit some clonotypes, under half of them owing to an unresolved V gene in the studies checked, with the rest unexplained. The D gene and trimming were derived from the DNA, and the V and J assignments and clone size from that table. The sample contains under 200,000 clones, 81% of them found a single time. About 6% of the sample lies in the top ten.

As concerns this clone: What antigen it recognizes has not been identified. One base away there is no much larger clone; base qualities are not given.

In the prospective study, participants were roughly 18 to 100 years old, resided in fewer than 25 geographic areas of the United States, and were enrolled through a virtual design. In the prospective study, cohorts were assigned on the basis of participant-reported clinical history obtained from a screening survey and a study questionnaire. In the prospective study, mobile phlebotomists collected whole blood, serum and a nasopharyngeal or oropharyngeal swab from each participant. Over a 2-month period, participants in the prospective study had the option of providing additional blood draws and questionnaires. Before DNA extraction, blood samples from the prospective study were shipped at room temperature or frozen. From the cysteine up to the phenylalanine, the CDR3 has a length of 17 residues. Here the CDR3 DNA is all that survives: 51 bases in frame from base 1. In the germline V gene (reference sequence), CDR1 corresponds to LNHDA and CDR2 to SQIVND. For this chain, trimming is 2 bases at the V end and 0 bases at the J end, and the number of junction bases without a gene match is 6.

The origin of this receptor is a woman in her forties with acute COVID-19. The chain is made from TRBV19 and TRBJ1-5; TRBD1 fits 8 bases in the junction. Sequenced sample: PBMCs or T cells enriched from blood (not recorded which). The CDR3 reads CASSIRTGSYSNQPQHF. The DNA sequence reads TGTGCCAGTAGTATACGGACAGGGTCTTATAGCAATCAGCCCCAGCATTTT.